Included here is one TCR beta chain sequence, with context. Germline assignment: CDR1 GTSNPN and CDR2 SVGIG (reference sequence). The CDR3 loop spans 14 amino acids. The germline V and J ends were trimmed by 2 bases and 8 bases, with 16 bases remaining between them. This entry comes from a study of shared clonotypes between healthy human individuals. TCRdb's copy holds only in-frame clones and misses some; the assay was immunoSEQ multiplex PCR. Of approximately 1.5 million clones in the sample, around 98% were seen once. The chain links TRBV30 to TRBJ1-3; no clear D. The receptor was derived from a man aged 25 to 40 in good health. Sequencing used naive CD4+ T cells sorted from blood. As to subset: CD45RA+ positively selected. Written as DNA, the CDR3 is TGTGCCTGGAGTCACGACATAAGAGGAGACACCATATATTTT. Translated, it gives CAWSHDIRGDTIYF.